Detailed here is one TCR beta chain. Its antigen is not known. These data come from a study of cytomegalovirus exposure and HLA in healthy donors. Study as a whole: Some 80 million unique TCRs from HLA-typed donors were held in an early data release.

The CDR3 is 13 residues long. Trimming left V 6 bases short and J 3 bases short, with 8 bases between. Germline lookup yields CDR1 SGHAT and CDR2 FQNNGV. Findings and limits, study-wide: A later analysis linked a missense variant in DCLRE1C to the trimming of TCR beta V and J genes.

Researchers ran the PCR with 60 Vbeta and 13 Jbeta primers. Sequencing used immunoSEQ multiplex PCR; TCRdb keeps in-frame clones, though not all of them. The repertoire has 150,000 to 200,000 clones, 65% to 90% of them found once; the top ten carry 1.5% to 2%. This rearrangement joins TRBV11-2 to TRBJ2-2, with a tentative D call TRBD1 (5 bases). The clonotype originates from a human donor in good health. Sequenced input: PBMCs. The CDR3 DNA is TGTGCCAGCAGTCGACAGTACACCGGGGAGCTGTTTTTT. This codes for CASSRQYTGELFF.